One T cell receptor beta chain is described in this entry. Its antigen remains undetermined. One base away there is no much larger clone; base qualities are not given. TCRbeta CDR3 regions were amplified from genomic DNA using the immunoSEQ Assay, a bias-controlled multiplex PCR. As for how the authors treated the data: Within the assay, amplification of reference gene primers was used to estimate how many nucleated cells each sample contained. Sequence reads were collapsed and filtered to measure the absolute abundance of every unique TCRbeta CDR3 rearrangement. For each sample, productive Simpson clonality was calculated as the square root of Simpson's diversity index over productive rearrangements. In its TCRdb copy, this immuneACCESS table keeps in-frame sequences only and misses some clones. Where compared with another copy, unresolved V genes explain less than half of these, and the others have no known cause. V and J calls and clone size are given by that table; D and trimming were obtained from the DNA. This sample is represented by 200,000 to 250,000 clones; 84% of them were singletons. About a sixth of the sample rests with the top ten.

Each collaborating institution followed its own protocols to collect whole blood in K2EDTA tubes. Collaborator samples were shipped for TCRbeta analysis as frozen whole blood, isolated PBMCs, or DNA extracted from either sample type. These data originate in a study of blood T cell repertoires in COVID-19 (dated by TCRdb to the early 2020s). With regard to the full study: Collaborator samples came from the United States, Italy and Spain and covered acute and convalescent phases of COVID-19. The prospective study material was composed of cDNA or gDNA derived from T cells, B-cell-depleted T cells, or PBMCs. Subjects who had been exposed to COVID-19, were actively infected with it, or had recovered from it provided the deeply sampled blood TCRbeta repertoires that made up the dataset. The repertoires were made available in a free public database intended to serve as a resource for research on the immune response to SARS-CoV-2. The samples were drawn from the first 160 participants of the ongoing ImmuneRACE study and from 950 to 1,500 subjects provided by 6 global collaborators. Sample metadata almost always included a de-identified subject ID, COVID-19 status, age in years and sex. Where available, HLA class I and class II types were obtained from metadata supplied by the sample provider rather than from assay-based typing.

Points the paper makes about the study in general: How much clinical and demographic metadata was included differed by source and by participant, and the metadata was provided uncurated.

Counted from cysteine to phenylalanine, this CDR3 has 14 amino acids. This entry keeps only the CDR3 DNA: 42 bases, framed from base 1. CDR1 SNHLY and CDR2 FYNNEI were looked up in the germline V gene. V is pared back by 9 bases and J by 2 bases, with 16 bases lying between the germline termini. The receptor was isolated from a woman older than 75 with active or convalescent COVID-19. This chain is built from TRBV2 and TRBJ2-5, with a tentative D gene TRBD1 over 5 matching bases. Sequencing was performed on peripheral blood. CDR3 reads: CASSDRTAQETQYF. The bases are TGTGCCAGTTCTGACAGAACCGCACAAGAGACCCAGTACTTC. Joined to the reference TRBV2 and TRBJ2-5 proteins, this CDR3 gives the full variable domain: EPEVTQTPSHQVTQMGQEVILRCVPISNHLYFYWYRQILGQKVEFLVSFYNNEISEKSEIFDDQFSVERPDGSNFTLKIRSTKLEDSAMYFCASSDRTAQETQYFGPGTRLLVL.